These T cell receptor beta chains were read from a single sample in a study of blood T cell repertoires in COVID-19. The table came from immunoSEQ multiplex PCR; TCRdb's copy has only in-frame clones and leaves some out. The sample shows 250,000 to 350,000 clones, about nine tenths of them seen only once. The sample consisted of peripheral blood. The receptors were sampled from a woman between 25 and 40 years old with COVID-19, enrolled during active disease. Both conserved end residues are part of each CDR3. D genes are given only for firm matches. A row's size may be missing; if present it is once, few, many or a size class.

J gene | clone size | V gene | D gene | CDR3 protein | CDR3 DNA
TRBJ1-5 | NA | TRBV24-1 | NA | CATSDGTKGQPQHF | TGTGCCACCAGTGATGGGACAAAAGGTCAGCCCCAGCATTTT
TRBJ2-7 | NA | TRBV4-1 | TRBD2 | CASSQDKPGTSGYEQYF | TGCGCCAGCAGCCAAGACAAACCCGGGACTAGCGGGTACGAGCAGTACTTC
TRBJ2-3 | NA | TRBV27 | TRBD1 | CASSLAQGEYTQYF | TGTGCCAGCAGTTTGGCCCAGGGGGAATATACGCAGTATTTT
TRBJ1-2 | NA | TRBV5-1 | NA | CASSLALGRDRSYGYTF | TGCGCCAGCAGCTTGGCCTTGGGCCGGGATCGCTCTTATGGCTACACCTTC
TRBJ2-5 | NA | TRBV7-2 | NA | CASSLGGSSTGWTQYF | TGTGCCAGCAGCTTAGGAGGGTCTAGTACTGGTTGGACCCAGTACTTC
TRBJ2-7 | NA | TRBV29-1 | NA | CSVESRDPYEQYF | TGCAGCGTTGAGTCCAGGGATCCCTACGAGCAGTACTTC
TRBJ1-1 | few | TRBV20-1 | TRBD1 | CSASRSGTANTEAFF | TGCAGTGCTAGTCGATCCGGGACAGCAAACACTGAAGCTTTCTTT
TRBJ2-2 | once | TRBV15 | TRBD1 | CATSRDVGTGGSGELFF | TGTGCCACCAGCAGAGACGTTGGGACAGGGGGGTCCGGGGAGCTGTTTTTT
TRBJ1-1 | NA | TRBV7-3 | NA | CASSLRSGEEAFF | TGTGCCAGCAGCTTAAGGTCGGGGGAAGAAGCTTTCTTT
TRBJ1-1 | few | TRBV10-2 | NA | CASQTATNTEAFF | TGCGCCTCCCAGACAGCCACTAACACTGAAGCTTTCTTT
TRBJ1-1 | NA | TRBV7-9 | NA | CASSLGGLNTEAFF | TGTGCCAGCAGCTTAGGCGGATTGAACACTGAAGCTTTCTTT
TRBJ1-2 | NA | TRBV27 | NA | CASSLRPTEIYGYTF | TGTGCCAGCAGTTTACGTCCGACAGAGATCTATGGCTACACCTTC
TRBJ1-3 | NA | TRBV7-2 | TRBD1 | CASITGGSGNTIYF | TGTGCCAGCATCACAGGGGGGTCTGGAAACACCATATATTTT
TRBJ2-3 | NA | TRBV9 | NA | CASSVVEADTQYF | TGTGCCAGCAGCGTAGTAGAGGCAGATACGCAGTATTTT
TRBJ2-2 | NA | TRBV5-1 | TRBD2 | CASSLGLAGDGELFF | TGCGCCAGCAGCTTGGGGCTAGCGGGAGACGGGGAGCTGTTTTTT
TRBJ2-1 | NA | TRBV27 | TRBD1 | CASSFRDRSVSEQFF | TGTGCCAGCAGTTTCCGGGACAGGAGTGTTAGTGAGCAGTTCTTC
TRBJ1-1 | once | TRBV19 | NA | CASKLGQGPNEAFF | TGTGCCAGTAAACTAGGTCAGGGGCCCAATGAAGCTTTCTTT
TRBJ2-3 | NA | TRBV19 | NA | CASSIGGDTQYF | TGTGCCAGTAGTATTGGCGGGGATACGCAGTATTTT
TRBJ1-3 | NA | TRBV10-3 | NA | CAISESTGSIGNTIYF | TGTGCCATCAGTGAGTCGACGGGGAGTATTGGAAACACCATATATTTT
TRBJ2-1 | once | TRBV10-3 | NA | CAISGLHNEQFF | TGTGCCATCAGTGGGCTGCACAATGAGCAGTTCTTC
TRBJ2-1 | few | TRBV27 | TRBD2 | CASSPGTSGNYNEQFF | TGTGCCAGCAGTCCCGGGACTAGCGGAAACTACAATGAGCAGTTCTTC
TRBJ2-5 | NA | TRBV2 | TRBD1 | CASTGQGAGETQYF | TGTGCCAGCACCGGACAGGGGGCGGGGGAGACCCAGTACTTC
TRBJ2-1 | NA | TRBV28 | TRBD2 | CASRGTSANSYNEQFF | TGTGCCAGCAGGGGGACTAGCGCTAACTCCTACAATGAGCAGTTCTTC
TRBJ2-7 | NA | TRBV19 | TRBD1 | CASSIAGQGSYEQYF | TGTGCCAGTAGTATAGCGGGACAGGGGTCCTACGAGCAGTACTTC
TRBJ1-5 | NA | TRBV19 | TRBD1 | CASSIRQGNQPQHF | TGTGCCAGTAGTATCCGACAGGGGAATCAGCCCCAGCATTTT
TRBJ1-4 | NA | TRBV28 | NA | CASSDRITNEKLFF | TGTGCCAGCAGCGACAGGATAACTAATGAAAAACTGTTTTTT
TRBJ1-1 | NA | TRBV6-5 | NA | CASSYSNGRANTEAFF | TGTGCCAGCAGTTACTCGAACGGCAGGGCGAACACTGAAGCTTTCTTT
TRBJ2-1 | NA | TRBV5-1 | TRBD1 | CASSPGTGDYNEQFF | TGCGCCAGCAGTCCCGGGACAGGGGACTACAATGAGCAGTTCTTC
TRBJ2-5 | NA | TRBV6-6 | TRBD1 | CASSYSGTGYQETQYF | TGTGCCAGCAGTTACTCGGGGACAGGGTACCAAGAGACCCAGTACTTC
TRBJ1-3 | NA | TRBV2 | NA | CASSENRYSGNTIYF | TGTGCCAGCAGTGAAAACAGATATTCTGGAAACACCATATATTTT
TRBJ2-5 | once | TRBV24-1 | TRBD2 | CATSDPRALAGGEETQYF | TGTGCCACCAGTGATCCCCGAGCCCTAGCGGGGGGGGAAGAGACCCAGTACTTC
TRBJ1-2 | once | TRBV29-1 | NA | CSVATNYGYTF | TGCAGCGTGGCAACTAACTATGGCTACACCTTC
TRBJ2-7 | NA | TRBV10-3 | TRBD2 | CAISEGLIAGGQRGYEQYF | TGTGCCATCAGTGAAGGCTTGATAGCGGGAGGTCAACGTGGGTACGAGCAGTACTTC
TRBJ2-7 | NA | TRBV6-5 | NA | CASSYRELSYEQYF | TGTGCCAGCAGTTACCGGGAGCTCTCCTACGAGCAGTACTTC
TRBJ1-5 | NA | TRBV29-1 | NA | CSVDPGGNQPQHF | TGCAGCGTTGACCCCGGGGGGAATCAGCCCCAGCATTTT
TRBJ1-2 | NA | TRBV6-5 | NA | CASSYSHFGSIYGYTF | TGTGCCAGCAGTTACTCACATTTCGGGAGCATTTATGGCTACACCTTC
TRBJ2-7 | NA | TRBV21-1 | NA | CASSNWPGTGPTYEQYF | TGTGCCAGCAGCAACTGGCCCGGGACAGGGCCAACCTACGAGCAGTACTTC
TRBJ1-1 | NA | TRBV30 | NA | CAWSAPGLKNTEAFF | TGTGCCTGGTCCGCCCCGGGACTGAAGAACACTGAAGCTTTCTTT
TRBJ1-2 | NA | TRBV9 | NA | CASSPRGILTGYTF | TGTGCCAGCAGCCCCCGGGGGATTTTGACGGGCTACACCTTC
TRBJ1-5 | NA | TRBV7-9 | TRBD1 | CASSSTGGHQPQHF | TGTGCCAGCAGCTCTACAGGGGGCCATCAGCCCCAGCATTTT
TRBJ1-1 | NA | TRBV18 | NA | CASSPSRRGGTTEAFF | TGTGCCAGCTCACCATCAAGGCGGGGTGGGACCACTGAAGCTTTCTTT
TRBJ1-2 | NA | TRBV7-8 | TRBD1 | CASSLGGGAGYGYTF | TGTGCCAGCAGCTTAGGAGGGGGCGCAGGCTATGGCTACACCTTC
TRBJ1-1 | NA | TRBV19 | TRBD1 | CASSVDRGPNTEAFF | TGTGCCAGTAGTGTGGACAGGGGGCCGAACACTGAAGCTTTCTTT
TRBJ2-3 | NA | TRBV11-2 | TRBD2 | CASSTTGGGSDTQYF | TGTGCCAGCAGCACGACCGGGGGAGGGTCAGATACGCAGTATTTT
TRBJ1-4 | NA | TRBV10-1 | TRBD1 | CASNPGQGGEKLFF | TGCGCCAGCAACCCGGGACAGGGAGGTGAAAAACTGTTTTTT
TRBJ2-1 | NA | TRBV27 | TRBD2 | CASSLLGAGGPRSNEQFF | TGTGCCAGCAGTTTATTGGGGGCGGGAGGGCCCCGGAGCAATGAGCAGTTCTTC
TRBJ1-5 | NA | TRBV6-6 | TRBD1 | CASSHGQGDHQPQHF | TGTGCCAGCAGTCATGGACAGGGGGATCATCAGCCCCAGCATTTT
TRBJ2-2 | NA | TRBV9 | NA | CASSLGPGGTGELFF | TGTGCCAGCAGCCTTGGTCCAGGAGGGACCGGGGAGCTGTTTTTT
TRBJ2-7 | NA | TRBV4-1 | NA | CASSQQTGYEQYF | TGCGCCAGCAGCCAGCAGACAGGCTACGAGCAGTACTTC
TRBJ1-2 | NA | TRBV7-2 | NA | CASSLRSADKRGYTF | TGTGCCAGCAGCTTAAGGTCGGCGGATAAGAGGGGCTACACCTTC
TRBJ2-7 | once | TRBV7-7 | TRBD2 | CASSSGLAGDREQYF | TGTGCCAGCAGCTCGGGACTAGCGGGAGACCGCGAGCAGTACTTC
TRBJ1-2 | NA | TRBV4-1 | NA | CASSQEGSRADYGYTF | TGCGCCAGCAGCCAAGAAGGGTCCAGGGCGGACTATGGCTACACCTTC
TRBJ1-1 | NA | TRBV7-9 | NA | CASSVPGQNTEAFF | TGTGCCAGCAGCGTCCCGGGACAGAACACTGAAGCTTTCTTT